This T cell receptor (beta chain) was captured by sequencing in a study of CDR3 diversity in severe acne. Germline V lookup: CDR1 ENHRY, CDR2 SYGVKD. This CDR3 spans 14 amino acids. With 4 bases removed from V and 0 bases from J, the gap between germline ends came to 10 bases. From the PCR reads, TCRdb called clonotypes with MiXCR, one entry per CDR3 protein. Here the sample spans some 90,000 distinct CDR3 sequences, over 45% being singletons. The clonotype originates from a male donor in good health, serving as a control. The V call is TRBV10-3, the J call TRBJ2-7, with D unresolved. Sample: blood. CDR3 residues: CAISGRAGSYEQYF. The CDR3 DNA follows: TGTGCCATCAGTGGGCGCGCCGGCTCCTACGAGCAGTACTTC.